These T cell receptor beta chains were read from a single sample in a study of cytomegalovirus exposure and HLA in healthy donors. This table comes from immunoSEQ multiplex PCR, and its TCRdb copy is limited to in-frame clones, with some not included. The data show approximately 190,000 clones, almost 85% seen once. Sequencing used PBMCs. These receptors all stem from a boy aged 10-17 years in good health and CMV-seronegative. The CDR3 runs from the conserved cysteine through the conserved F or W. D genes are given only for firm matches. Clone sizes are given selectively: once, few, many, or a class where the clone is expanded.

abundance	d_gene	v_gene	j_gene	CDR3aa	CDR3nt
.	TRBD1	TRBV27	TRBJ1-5	CASRPFGTANSNQPQHF	TGTGCCAGCAGGCCCTTCGGGACAGCTAATAGCAATCAGCCCCAGCACTTT
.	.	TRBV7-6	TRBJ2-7	CASSSNGEQYF	TGTGCCAGCAGCTCAAACGGCGAGCAGTACTTC
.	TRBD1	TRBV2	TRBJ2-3	CASRPDRGLSADTQYF	TGTGCCAGCAGGCCGGACAGGGGGCTTTCCGCAGATACGCAGTATTTT
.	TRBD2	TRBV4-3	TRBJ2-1	CASSQDPSGGINEQFF	TGCGCCAGCAGCCAAGATCCCAGCGGGGGGATCAATGAGCAGTTCTTC
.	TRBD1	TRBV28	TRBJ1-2	CASSLARGPNGYTF	TGTGCCAGCAGTTTAGCCAGGGGGCCCAATGGCTACACCTTC
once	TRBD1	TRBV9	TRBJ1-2	CASSVSTGENYGYTF	TGTGCCAGCAGCGTTTCCACAGGGGAGAACTATGGCTACACCTTC
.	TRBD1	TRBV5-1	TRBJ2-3	CASSGTGVRTDTQYF	TGCGCCAGCAGCGGGACAGGGGTGAGGACAGATACGCAGTATTTT
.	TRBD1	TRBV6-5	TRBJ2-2	CASSFTAGQGTGELFF	TGTGCCAGCAGTTTCACAGCGGGACAGGGGACCGGGGAGCTGTTTTTT
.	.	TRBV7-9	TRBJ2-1	CASSLGTAEQFF	TGTGCCAGCAGCTTAGGGACTGCTGAGCAGTTCTTC
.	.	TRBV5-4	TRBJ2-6	CASSLRVGSRANVLTF	TGTGCCAGCAGCTTAAGGGTGGGGAGTAGGGCCAACGTCCTGACTTTC
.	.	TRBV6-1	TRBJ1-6	CASLFGRSPLHF	TGTGCCAGTTTGTTCGGGAGGTCGCCCCTCCACTTT
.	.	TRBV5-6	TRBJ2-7	CASSPGHGPYEQYF	TGTGCCAGCAGCCCAGGACACGGTCCCTACGAGCAGTACTTC
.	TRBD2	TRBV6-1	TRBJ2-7	CASSARGLAGGYYEQYF	TGTGCCAGCAGTGCACGAGGACTAGCGGGAGGTTATTACGAGCAGTACTTC
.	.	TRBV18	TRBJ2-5	CASSPTWGNFGEETQYF	TGTGCCAGCTCACCCACTTGGGGAAACTTCGGGGAGGAGACCCAGTACTTC
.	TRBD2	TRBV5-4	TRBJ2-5	CASSFGGGDRGATQYF	TGTGCCAGCAGCTTTGGTGGGGGGGACCGAGGAGCGACCCAGTACTTC
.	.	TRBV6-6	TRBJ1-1	CASSYERKMNTEAFF	TGTGCCAGCAGTTACGAGCGGAAAATGAACACTGAAGCTTTCTTT
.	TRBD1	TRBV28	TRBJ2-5	CASRRTGSKTQYF	TGTGCCAGCAGGCGGACAGGATCCAAGACCCAGTACTTC
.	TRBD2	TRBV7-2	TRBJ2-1	CASSLALAGGPYEQFF	TGTGCCAGCAGCTTAGCCCTAGCGGGAGGGCCTTATGAGCAGTTCTTC
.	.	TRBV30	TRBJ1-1	CAWSVQMNTEAFF	TGTGCCTGGAGTGTGCAGATGAACACTGAAGCTTTCTTT
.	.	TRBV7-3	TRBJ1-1	CASSSTGNTEAFF	TGTGCCAGCAGCTCGACAGGTAACACTGAAGCTTTCTTT
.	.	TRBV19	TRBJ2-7	CASSTLGQKHYEQYF	TGTGCCAGTAGTACCCTTGGACAGAAACACTACGAGCAGTACTTC
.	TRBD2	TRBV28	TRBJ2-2	CASSPPPSGVNTGELFF	TGTGCCAGCAGTCCCCCGCCTAGCGGGGTTAACACCGGGGAGCTGTTTTTT
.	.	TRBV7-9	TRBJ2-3	CASSHRADTDTQYF	TGTGCCAGCAGCCACAGGGCGGACACAGATACGCAGTATTTT
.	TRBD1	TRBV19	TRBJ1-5	CASRPNLGQGFQPQHF	TGTGCCAGTAGGCCTAACCTGGGACAGGGTTTTCAGCCCCAGCATTTT
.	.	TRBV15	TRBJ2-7	CATSRDRGAYEQYF	TGTGCCACCAGCAGAGACAGGGGGGCCTACGAGCAGTACTTC
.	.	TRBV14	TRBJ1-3	CASSQSGSGNTIYF	TGTGCCAGCAGCCAATCAGGCTCTGGAAACACCATATATTTT
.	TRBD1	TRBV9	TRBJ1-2	CASSVAHHPGQGGGYTF	TGTGCCAGCAGCGTAGCGCATCACCCGGGACAGGGAGGTGGCTACACCTTC
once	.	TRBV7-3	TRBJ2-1	CASSPAEAAGYNEQFF	TGTGCCAGCAGCCCTGCCGAGGCAGCGGGTTACAATGAGCAGTTCTTC
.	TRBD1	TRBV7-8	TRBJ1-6	CASSLVRGRNSPLHF	TGTGCCAGCAGCTTAGTGAGGGGGCGTAATTCACCCCTCCACTTT
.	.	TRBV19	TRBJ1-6	CASSIKPNGNSPLHF	TGTGCCAGTAGTATTAAGCCTAATGGTAATTCACCCCTCCACTTT
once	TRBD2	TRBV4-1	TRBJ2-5	CASSQLWTSIETQYF	TGCGCCAGCAGCCAACTATGGACTAGCATAGAGACCCAGTACTTC
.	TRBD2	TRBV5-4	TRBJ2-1	CASSSSGMGSNEQFF	TGTGCCAGCAGTTCTAGCGGGATGGGCTCCAATGAGCAGTTCTTC
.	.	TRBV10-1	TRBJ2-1	CASSESPGLYNEQFF	TGCGCCAGCAGTGAGTCCCCGGGACTCTACAATGAGCAGTTCTTC
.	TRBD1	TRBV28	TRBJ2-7	CASSLTGISYEQYF	TGTGCCAGCAGTCTGACAGGGATATCCTACGAGCAGTACTTC
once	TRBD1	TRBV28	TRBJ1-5	CASSGTGGFQPQHF	TGTGCCAGCAGTGGGACAGGGGGATTTCAGCCCCAGCATTTT
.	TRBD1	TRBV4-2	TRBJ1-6	CASSRDRGYNSPLHF	TGTGCCAGCAGCCGGGACAGGGGATATAATTCACCCCTCCACTTT
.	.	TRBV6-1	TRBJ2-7	CASSDTPFYEQYF	TGTGCCAGCAGTGACACTCCATTCTACGAGCAGTACTTC
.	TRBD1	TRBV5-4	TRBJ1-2	CASSSGQGNYGYTF	TGTGCCAGCAGCTCAGGACAGGGTAACTATGGCTACACCTTC
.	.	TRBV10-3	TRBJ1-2	CAISESQFFDGYTF	TGTGCCATCAGTGAGTCACAGTTTTTTGATGGCTACACCTTC
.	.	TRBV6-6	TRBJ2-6	CASTPGISGANVLTF	TGTGCCAGCACCCCGGGGATCTCTGGGGCCAACGTCCTGACTTTC
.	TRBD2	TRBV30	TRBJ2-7	CAWSEGRAGEQYF	TGTGCCTGGAGTGAGGGTCGAGCGGGGGAGCAGTACTTC
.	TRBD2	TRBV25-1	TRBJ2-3	CASSDGSGRASDTQYF	TGTGCCAGCAGTGATGGTAGCGGGAGGGCCTCAGATACGCAGTATTTT
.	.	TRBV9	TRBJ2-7	CASSHAEVGSYEQYF	TGTGCCAGCAGCCACGCCGAGGTGGGTTCCTACGAGCAGTACTTC
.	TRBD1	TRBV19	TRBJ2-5	CASSIGLQGALQTQYF	TGTGCCAGTAGTATCGGGTTACAGGGGGCCCTGCAGACCCAGTACTTC
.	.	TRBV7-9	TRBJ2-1	CASSLFRGNEQFF	TGTGCCAGCAGCTTATTTCGCGGTAATGAGCAGTTCTTC
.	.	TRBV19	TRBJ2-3	CASSGGGLTDTQYF	TGTGCCAGTAGTGGGGGCGGGCTCACAGATACGCAGTATTTT
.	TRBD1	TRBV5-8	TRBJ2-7	CASPGRGLGEQYF	TGTGCCAGCCCGGGCAGGGGGTTGGGCGAGCAGTACTTC
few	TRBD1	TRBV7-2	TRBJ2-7	CASSLYTGTEGYEQYF	TGTGCCAGCAGCTTATATACCGGGACAGAAGGCTACGAGCAGTACTTC
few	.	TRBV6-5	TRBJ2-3	CASSYYHRDTQYF	TGTGCCAGCAGTTACTACCATCGGGATACGCAGTATTTT
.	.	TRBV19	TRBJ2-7	CASSEGRYEQYF	TGTGCCAGTAGTGAGGGGAGGTACGAGCAGTACTTC
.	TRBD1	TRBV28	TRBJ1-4	CAIRRTGQGAINEKLFF	TGTGCCATCAGGAGAACGGGACAGGGCGCAATTAATGAAAAACTGTTTTTT
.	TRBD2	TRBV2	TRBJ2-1	CASNLGRALGNEQFF	TGTGCCAGCAACCTCGGGAGGGCCTTGGGTAATGAGCAGTTCTTC
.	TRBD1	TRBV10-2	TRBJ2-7	CASSGDSESSYEQYF	TGCGCCAGCAGTGGGGACAGCGAGAGCTCCTACGAGCAGTACTTC
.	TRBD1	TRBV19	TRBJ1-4	CASSPRTGGNEKLFF	TGTGCCAGTAGTCCCCGGACAGGGGGTAATGAAAAACTGTTTTTT
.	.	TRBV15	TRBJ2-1	CATSYQYNEQFF	TGTGCCACCAGCTACCAGTACAATGAGCAGTTCTTC